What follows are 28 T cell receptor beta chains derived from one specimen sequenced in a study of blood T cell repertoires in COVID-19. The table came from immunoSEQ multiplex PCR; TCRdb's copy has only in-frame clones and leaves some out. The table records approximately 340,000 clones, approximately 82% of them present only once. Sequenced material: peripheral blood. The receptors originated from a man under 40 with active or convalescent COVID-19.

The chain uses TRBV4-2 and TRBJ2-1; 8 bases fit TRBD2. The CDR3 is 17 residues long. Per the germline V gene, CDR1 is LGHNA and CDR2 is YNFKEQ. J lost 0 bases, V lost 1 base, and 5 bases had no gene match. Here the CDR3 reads CASSQGLAGYSYNEQFF. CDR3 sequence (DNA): TGTGCCAGCAGCCAAGGCTTAGCGGGATACTCCTACAATGAGCAGTTCTTC.

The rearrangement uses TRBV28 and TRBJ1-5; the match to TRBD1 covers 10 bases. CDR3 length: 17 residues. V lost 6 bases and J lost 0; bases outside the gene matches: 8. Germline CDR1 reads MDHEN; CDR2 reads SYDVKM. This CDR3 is CASSPGQGSVSNQPQHF. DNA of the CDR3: TGTGCCAGCAGCCCGGGACAGGGGTCCGTTAGCAATCAGCCCCAGCATTTT.

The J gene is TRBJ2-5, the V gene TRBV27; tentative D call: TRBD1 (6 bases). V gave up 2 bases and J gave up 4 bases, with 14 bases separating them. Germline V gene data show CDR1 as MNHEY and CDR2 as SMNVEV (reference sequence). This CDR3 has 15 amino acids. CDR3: CASSLRARGLETQYF. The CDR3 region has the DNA TGTGCCAGCAGTTTACGGGCCAGGGGCCTAGAGACCCAGTACTTC.

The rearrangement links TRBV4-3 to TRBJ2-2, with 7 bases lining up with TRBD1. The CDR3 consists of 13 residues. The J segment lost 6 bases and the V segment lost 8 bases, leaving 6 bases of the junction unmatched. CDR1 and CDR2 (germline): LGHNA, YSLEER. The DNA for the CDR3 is TGCGCCAGCGGACTCGACAGGGCCGGGGAGCTGTTTTTT. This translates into CASGLDRAGELFF.

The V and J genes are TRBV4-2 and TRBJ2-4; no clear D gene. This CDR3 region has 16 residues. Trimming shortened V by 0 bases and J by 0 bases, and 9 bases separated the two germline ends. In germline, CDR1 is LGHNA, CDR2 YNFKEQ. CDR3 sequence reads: CASSQDSSLAKNIQYF. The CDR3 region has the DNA TGTGCCAGCAGCCAAGATAGTTCCCTAGCCAAAAACATTCAGTACTTC.

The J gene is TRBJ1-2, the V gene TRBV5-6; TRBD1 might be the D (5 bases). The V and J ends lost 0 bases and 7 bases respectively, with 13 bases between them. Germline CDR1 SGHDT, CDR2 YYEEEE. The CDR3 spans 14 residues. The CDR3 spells CASSLAAGRGGYTF. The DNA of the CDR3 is TGTGCCAGCAGCTTGGCGGCAGGGCGTGGTGGCTACACCTTC.

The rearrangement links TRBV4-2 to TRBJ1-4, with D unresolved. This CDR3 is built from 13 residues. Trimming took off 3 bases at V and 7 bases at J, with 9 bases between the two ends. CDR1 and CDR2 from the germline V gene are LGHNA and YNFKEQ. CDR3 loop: CASSQRNAEKLFF. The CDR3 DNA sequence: TGTGCCAGCAGCCAGAGGAACGCTGAAAAACTGTTTTTT.

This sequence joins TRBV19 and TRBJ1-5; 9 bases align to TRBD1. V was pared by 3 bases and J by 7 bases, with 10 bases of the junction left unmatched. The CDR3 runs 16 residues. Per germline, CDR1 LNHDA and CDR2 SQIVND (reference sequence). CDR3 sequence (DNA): TGTGCCAGTAGTATGACCGGGACAGGGCTCAAACAGCCCCAGCATTTT. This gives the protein CASSMTGTGLKQPQHF.

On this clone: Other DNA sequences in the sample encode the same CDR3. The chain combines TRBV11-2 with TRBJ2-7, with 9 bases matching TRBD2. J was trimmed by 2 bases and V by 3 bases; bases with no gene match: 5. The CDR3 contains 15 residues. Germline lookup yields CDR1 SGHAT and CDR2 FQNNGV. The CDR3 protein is CASSLGLAGAYEQYF. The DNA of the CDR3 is TGTGCCAGCAGCTTGGGGTTAGCGGGGGCCTACGAGCAGTACTTC.

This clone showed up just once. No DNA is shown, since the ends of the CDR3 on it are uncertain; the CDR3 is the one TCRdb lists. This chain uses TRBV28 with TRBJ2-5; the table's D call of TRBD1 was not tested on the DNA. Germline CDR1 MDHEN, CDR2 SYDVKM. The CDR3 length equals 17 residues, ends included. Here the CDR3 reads CASSSSKTGLPMKTQYF.

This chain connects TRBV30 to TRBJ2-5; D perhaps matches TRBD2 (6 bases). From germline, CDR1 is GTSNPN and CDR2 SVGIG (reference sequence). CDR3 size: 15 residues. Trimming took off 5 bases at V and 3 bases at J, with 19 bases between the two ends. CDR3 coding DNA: TGTGCCTGGGTCCGGGCGGGGTATAGGGAAGAGACCCAGTACTTC. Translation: CAWVRAGYREETQYF.

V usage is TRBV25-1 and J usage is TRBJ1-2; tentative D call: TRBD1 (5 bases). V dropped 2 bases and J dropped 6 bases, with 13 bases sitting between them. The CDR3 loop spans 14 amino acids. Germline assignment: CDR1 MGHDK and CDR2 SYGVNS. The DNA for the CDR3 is TGTGCCAGCAGTGAAGCAGGGCCCCGAGATGGCTACACCTTC. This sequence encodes CASSEAGPRDGYTF.

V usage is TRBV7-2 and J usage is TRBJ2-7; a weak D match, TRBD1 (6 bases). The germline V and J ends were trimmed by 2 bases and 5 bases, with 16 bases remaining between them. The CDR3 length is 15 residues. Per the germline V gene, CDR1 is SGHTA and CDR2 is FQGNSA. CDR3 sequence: CASSLRGSGRDEQYF. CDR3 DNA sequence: TGTGCCAGCAGCTTAAGGGGGAGTGGGCGGGACGAGCAGTACTTC.

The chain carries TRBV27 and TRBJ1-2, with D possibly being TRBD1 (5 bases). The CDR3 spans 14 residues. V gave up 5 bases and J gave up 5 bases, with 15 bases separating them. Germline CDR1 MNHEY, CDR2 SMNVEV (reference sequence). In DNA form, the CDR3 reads TGTGCCAGCAGTCCCGGACACCAACCTTATGGCTACACCTTC. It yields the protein CASSPGHQPYGYTF.

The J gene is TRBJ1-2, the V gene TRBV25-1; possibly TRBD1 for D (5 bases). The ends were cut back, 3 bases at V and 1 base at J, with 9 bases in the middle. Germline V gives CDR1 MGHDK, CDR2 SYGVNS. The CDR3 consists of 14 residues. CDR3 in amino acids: CASSEWDFNYGYTF. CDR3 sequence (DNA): TGTGCCAGCAGTGAGTGGGACTTTAACTATGGCTACACCTTC.

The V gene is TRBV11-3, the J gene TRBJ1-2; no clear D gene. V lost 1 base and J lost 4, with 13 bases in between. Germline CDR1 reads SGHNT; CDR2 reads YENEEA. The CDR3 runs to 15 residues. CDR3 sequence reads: CASSLGGPAVYGYTF. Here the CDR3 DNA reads TGTGCCAGCAGCTTAGGCGGTCCCGCGGTCTATGGCTACACCTTC.

CDR3 nucleotides: TGTGCCAGCAGGGTCAGGGTGTTAGACGAGCAGTACTTC. Translation gives CASRVRVLDEQYF. V is TRBV2 and J is TRBJ2-7, with TRBD1 as a possible D gene (5 bases). In germline, CDR1 is SNHLY, CDR2 FYNNEI. V was clipped by 6 bases and J by 5 bases, with 14 bases between them. This CDR3 spans 13 amino acids.

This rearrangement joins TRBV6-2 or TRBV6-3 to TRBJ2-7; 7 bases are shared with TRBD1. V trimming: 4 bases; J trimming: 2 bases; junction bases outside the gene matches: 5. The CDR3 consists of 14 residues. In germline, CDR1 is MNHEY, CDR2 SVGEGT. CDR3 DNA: TGTGCCAGCAGTTCCGGACAGGTAACCTACGAGCAGTACTTC. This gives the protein CASSSGQVTYEQYF.

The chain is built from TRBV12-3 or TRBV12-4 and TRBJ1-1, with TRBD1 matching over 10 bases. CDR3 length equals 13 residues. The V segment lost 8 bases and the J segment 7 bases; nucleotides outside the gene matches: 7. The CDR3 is CASRRDRGGEAFF. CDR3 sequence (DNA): TGTGCCAGCCGCCGGGACAGGGGAGGTGAAGCTTTCTTT.

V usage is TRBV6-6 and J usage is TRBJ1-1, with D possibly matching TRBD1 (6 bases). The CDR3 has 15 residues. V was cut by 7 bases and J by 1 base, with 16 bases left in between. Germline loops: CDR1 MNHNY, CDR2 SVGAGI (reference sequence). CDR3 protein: CASTDQGFGNTEAFF. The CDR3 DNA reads TGTGCCAGCACGGATCAGGGGTTTGGGAACACTGAAGCTTTCTTT.

The CDR3 coding sequence is TGTGCCAGCAGCCAAGACGGGACAGGGGGCGCCTACGAGCAGTACTTC. It codes for CASSQDGTGGAYEQYF. This chain joins TRBV7-9 and TRBJ2-7; 12 bases map to TRBD1. The CDR3 totals 16 residues. Germline lookup yields CDR1 SEHNR and CDR2 FQNEAQ (reference sequence). With 5 bases clipped from V and 2 bases from J, the junction kept 7 bases outside the gene matches. The full variable domain, completed using reference TRBV7-9 and TRBJ2-7, is DTGVSQNPRHKITKRGQNVTFRCDPISEHNRLYWYRQTLGQGPEFLTYFQNEAQLEKSRLLSDRFSAERPKGSFSTLEIQRTEQGDSAMYLCASSQDGTGGAYEQYFGPGTRLTVT.

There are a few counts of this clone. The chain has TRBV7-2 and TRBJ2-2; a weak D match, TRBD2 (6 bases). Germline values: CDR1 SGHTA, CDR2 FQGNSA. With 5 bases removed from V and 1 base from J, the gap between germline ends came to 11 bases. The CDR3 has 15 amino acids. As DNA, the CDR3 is TGTGCCAGCAGCCAGGAGGGATTGAACACCGGGGAGCTGTTTTTT. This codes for CASSQEGLNTGELFF.

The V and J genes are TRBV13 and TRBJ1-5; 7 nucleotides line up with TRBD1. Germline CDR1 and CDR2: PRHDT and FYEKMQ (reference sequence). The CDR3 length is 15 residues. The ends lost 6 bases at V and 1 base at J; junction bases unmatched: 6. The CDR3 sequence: CASSKTGVSNQPQHF. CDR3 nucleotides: TGTGCCAGCAGTAAAACAGGGGTAAGCAATCAGCCCCAGCATTTT.

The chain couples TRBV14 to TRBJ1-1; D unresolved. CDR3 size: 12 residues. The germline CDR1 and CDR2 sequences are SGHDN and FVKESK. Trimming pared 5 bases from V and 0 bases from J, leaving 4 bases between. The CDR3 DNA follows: TGTGCCAGCAGCGACTTGAACACTGAAGCTTTCTTT. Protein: CASSDLNTEAFF.

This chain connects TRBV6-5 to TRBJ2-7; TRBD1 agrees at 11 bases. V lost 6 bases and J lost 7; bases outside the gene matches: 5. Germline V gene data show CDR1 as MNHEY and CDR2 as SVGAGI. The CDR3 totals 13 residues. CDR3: CASSPGTGGEQYF. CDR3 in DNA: TGTGCCAGCAGCCCCGGGACAGGGGGAGAGCAGTACTTC.

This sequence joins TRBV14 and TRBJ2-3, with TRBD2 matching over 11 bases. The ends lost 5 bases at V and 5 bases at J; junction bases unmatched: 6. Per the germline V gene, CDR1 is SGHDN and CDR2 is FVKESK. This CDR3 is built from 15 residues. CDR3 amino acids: CASSSTSGSVDTQYF. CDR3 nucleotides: TGTGCCAGCAGCTCAACTAGCGGGAGCGTAGATACGCAGTATTTT. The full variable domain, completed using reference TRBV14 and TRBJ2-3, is EAGVTQFPSHSVIEKGQTVTLRCDPISGHDNLYWYRRVMGKEIKFLLHFVKESKQDESGMPNNRFLAERTGGTYSTLKVQPAELEDSGVYFCASSSTSGSVDTQYFGPGTRLTVL.

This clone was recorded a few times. CDR3 residues: CASSPGPQGQPQHF. CDR3 DNA: TGTGCCAGCAGCCCCGGGCCCCAGGGGCAGCCCCAGCATTTT. This rearrangement joins TRBV27 to TRBJ1-5; tentatively, D is TRBD1 (6 bases). Germline V gives CDR1 MNHEY, CDR2 SMNVEV (reference sequence). The CDR3 is 14 amino acids. V was cut by 6 bases and J by 7 bases, with 16 bases left in between.

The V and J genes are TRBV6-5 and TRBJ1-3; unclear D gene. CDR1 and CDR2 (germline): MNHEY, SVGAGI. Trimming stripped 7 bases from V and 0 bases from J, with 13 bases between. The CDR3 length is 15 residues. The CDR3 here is CASTPRSGSGNTIYF. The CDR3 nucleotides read TGTGCCAGCACCCCCAGGAGCGGCTCTGGAAACACCATATATTTT.